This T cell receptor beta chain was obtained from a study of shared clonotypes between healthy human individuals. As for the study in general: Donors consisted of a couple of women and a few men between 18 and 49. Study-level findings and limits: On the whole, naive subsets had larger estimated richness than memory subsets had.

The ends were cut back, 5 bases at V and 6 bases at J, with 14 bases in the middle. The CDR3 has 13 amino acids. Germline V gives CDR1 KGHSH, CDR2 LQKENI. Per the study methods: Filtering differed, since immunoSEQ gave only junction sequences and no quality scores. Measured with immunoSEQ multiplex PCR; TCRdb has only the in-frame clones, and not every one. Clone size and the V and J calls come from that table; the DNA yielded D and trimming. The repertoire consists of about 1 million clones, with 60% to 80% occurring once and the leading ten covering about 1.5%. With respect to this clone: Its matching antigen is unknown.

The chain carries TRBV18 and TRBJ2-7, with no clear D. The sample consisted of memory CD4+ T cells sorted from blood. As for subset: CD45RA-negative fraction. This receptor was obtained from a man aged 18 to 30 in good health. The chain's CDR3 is CASSSARNGEQYF. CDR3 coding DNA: TGTGCCAGCTCATCAGCCCGGAACGGCGAGCAGTACTTC.